The rows below give T cell receptor beta chains drawn from one sample of a study of cytomegalovirus exposure and HLA in healthy donors. Libraries were prepared by immunoSEQ multiplex PCR; TCRdb keeps only in-frame clonotypes and omits some of them. The sample carries about 120,000 clones, over 75% recorded once. The sample was PBMCs. The receptors derive from a young woman in good health and CMV-seronegative. Each CDR3 is given with its conserved first and last residue. The D gene is left open where the match is weak. The size field is filled for only some rows; it gives once, few, many or a size class.

cdr3_length: 16; v_call: TRBV13; j_call: TRBJ2-7; d_call: TRBD2; clone_size: once; cdr3_aa: CASSLTMAGGRREQYF; cdr3_nt: TGTGCCAGCAGCTTGACTATGGCGGGGGGGCGACGAGAGCAGTACTTC
cdr3_length: 14; v_call: TRBV18; j_call: TRBJ1-5; d_call: .; clone_size: few; cdr3_aa: CASSPVEIFQPQHF; cdr3_nt: TGTGCCAGCTCACCCGTGGAGATCTTTCAGCCCCAGCATTTT
cdr3_length: 14; v_call: TRBV14; j_call: TRBJ1-2; d_call: .; clone_size: .; cdr3_aa: CASSQDSAGYGYTF; cdr3_nt: TGTGCCAGCAGCCAAGACTCCGCGGGCTATGGCTACACCTTC
cdr3_length: 14; v_call: TRBV19; j_call: TRBJ2-1; d_call: .; clone_size: .; cdr3_aa: CASSIAETVNEQFF; cdr3_nt: TGTGCCAGTAGTATAGCGGAGACAGTCAATGAGCAGTTCTTC
cdr3_length: 15; v_call: TRBV18; j_call: TRBJ2-3; d_call: TRBD1; clone_size: .; cdr3_aa: CASSPGQGTTDTQYF; cdr3_nt: TGTGCCAGCTCACCGGGACAGGGGACCACAGATACGCAGTATTTT
cdr3_length: 15; v_call: TRBV19; j_call: TRBJ2-2; d_call: TRBD1; clone_size: .; cdr3_aa: CASSKRDRGDGELFF; cdr3_nt: TGTGCCAGTAGCAAAAGGGACAGGGGAGACGGGGAGCTGTTTTTT
cdr3_length: 13; v_call: TRBV7-9; j_call: TRBJ2-7; d_call: .; clone_size: .; cdr3_aa: CASSLTRGYEQYF; cdr3_nt: TGTGCCAGCAGCTTGACGCGGGGCTACGAGCAGTACTTC
cdr3_length: 14; v_call: TRBV5-4; j_call: TRBJ1-2; d_call: TRBD1; clone_size: .; cdr3_aa: CASSLYAGGYGYTF; cdr3_nt: TGTGCCAGCAGCTTGTATGCAGGGGGCTATGGCTACACCTTC
cdr3_length: 17; v_call: TRBV7-9; j_call: TRBJ2-7; d_call: TRBD2; clone_size: .; cdr3_aa: CASSHYRTSGASYEQYF; cdr3_nt: TGTGCCAGCAGCCACTACCGGACTAGCGGGGCCTCCTACGAGCAGTACTTC
cdr3_length: 11; v_call: TRBV20-1; j_call: TRBJ1-2; d_call: TRBD1; clone_size: .; cdr3_aa: CSAGTGMVYTF; cdr3_nt: TGCAGTGCCGGGACAGGGATGGTCTACACCTTC
cdr3_length: 17; v_call: TRBV7-9; j_call: TRBJ2-3; d_call: TRBD2; clone_size: .; cdr3_aa: CASSIRGLAASTDTQYF; cdr3_nt: TGTGCCAGCAGCATTAGGGGACTAGCAGCTAGCACAGATACGCAGTATTTT
cdr3_length: 18; v_call: TRBV9; j_call: TRBJ2-1; d_call: TRBD2; clone_size: .; cdr3_aa: CASSVDTSGRFLYNEQFF; cdr3_nt: TGTGCCAGCAGCGTCGATACTAGCGGGAGGTTCCTATACAATGAGCAGTTCTTC
cdr3_length: 17; v_call: TRBV13; j_call: TRBJ1-2; d_call: .; clone_size: .; cdr3_aa: CASSLGLGVKGGYGYTF; cdr3_nt: TGTGCCAGCAGCTTAGGCCTTGGGGTGAAGGGAGGATATGGCTACACCTTC